The 7 T cell receptor beta chains below come from one sample, sequenced in a study of radiation and T cells in renal cell carcinoma (dated by TCRdb to the early 2020s). Library prep was done by the immunoSEQ multiplex PCR assay. Sourced from immuneACCESS, this table was stored by TCRdb with only in-frame sequences that have V and J called. A share of the clones is absent; for the studies checked, an unresolved V gene accounts for under half, and the remainder has no known explanation. This sample gives about 170,000 clones in total; around 90% of them show up just once. The ten largest clonotypes hold approximately 10% of the sample. In the paper's terms, the time point label means: blood 4 weeks post-SBRT, at nephrectomy. The treatment or condition label here, explained by the study, means: 15 Gy SBRT to primary tumor, nephrectomy 4 weeks later. This material consisted of blood, taken from a patient whose treatment included radiotherapy and nephrectomy. All receptors derive from a woman in her fifties or sixties with renal cell carcinoma.

This chain links TRBV29-1 with TRBJ2-5; 7 positions agree with TRBD1. The end of the DNA is better explained by TRBJ2-7, so the J call may be wrong. The CDR3 spans 11 residues. Germline V CDR1 and CDR2: SQVTM, ANQGSEA. CDR3 nucleotide sequence: TGCAGCTCGAGGGACAGTACCGAGCAGTACTTC. It codes for CSSRDSTEQYF.

The chain uses TRBV9 and TRBJ1-2; D is ambiguous. In germline, CDR1 is SGDLS, CDR2 YYNGEE. There are 14 residues in the CDR3. The V end was cut by 2 bases, the J end by 4 bases, with 12 bases between. The CDR3 region has the DNA TGTGCCAGCAGCGTGAGTGAGGGCTTCTATGGCTACACCTTC. It specifies CASSVSEGFYGYTF. The full variable domain, rest sourced from reference TRBV9 and TRBJ1-2, is DSGVTQTPKHLITATGQRVTLRCSPRSGDLSVYWYQQSLDQGLQFLIQYYNGEERAKGNILERFSAQQFPDLHSELNLSSLELGDSALYFCASSVSEGFYGYTFGSGTRLTVV.

This chain connects TRBV7-9 to TRBJ1-2; no firm D call. CDR1 is SEHNR and CDR2 is FQNEAQ in the germline V gene (reference sequence). Trimming shortened V by 5 bases and J by 0 bases, and 16 bases separated the two germline ends. CDR3 length: 16 amino acids. The CDR3 here is CASSPPGLLANYGYTF. The DNA of the CDR3 is TGTGCCAGCAGCCCTCCCGGACTCCTAGCTAACTATGGCTACACCTTC.

This rearrangement joins TRBV10-1 to TRBJ1-5; D is possibly TRBD1 (6 bases). Trimming pared 5 bases from V and 4 bases from J, leaving 6 bases between. The CDR3 sequence is 12 residues long. CDR1 and CDR2 (germline): WNHNN, SYGVQD (reference sequence). Written as DNA, the CDR3 is TGCGCCAGCAGTACAGGGAATCAGCCCCAGCATTTT. Protein product: CASSTGNQPQHF.

This chain uses TRBV29-1 with TRBJ2-2; TRBD1 aligns across 8 bases. The germline CDR1 and CDR2 sequences are SQVTM and ANQGSEA. The CDR3 length is 15 residues. J lost 8 bases, V lost 4 bases, and 12 bases had no gene match. The chain's CDR3 is CSVARTGISSGELFF. CDR3 DNA: TGCAGCGTTGCCAGGACAGGGATATCTTCGGGGGAGCTGTTTTTT.

The V gene is TRBV10-3, the J gene TRBJ2-7, with D unresolved. The CDR3 has 14 amino acids. Germline lookup yields CDR1 ENHRY and CDR2 SYGVKD. Trimming removed 3 bases from V and 1 base from J, with 10 bases in between. This chain's CDR3 is CAISDIIGSYEQYF. The CDR3 nucleotides read TGTGCCATCAGTGATATTATCGGGTCCTACGAGCAGTACTTC.

This chain links TRBV6-9 with TRBJ2-7, with 10 bases aligning to TRBD1. This CDR3 has 14 residues. V lost 2 bases to trimming and J lost 5 bases; unmatched junction nucleotides: 3. Germline CDR1 and CDR2: MNHGY and SVAAGI. In nucleotides, the CDR3 is TGTGCCAGCAGTTATGGGACAGGGGCCCACGAGCAGTACTTC. It yields the protein CASSYGTGAHEQYF.